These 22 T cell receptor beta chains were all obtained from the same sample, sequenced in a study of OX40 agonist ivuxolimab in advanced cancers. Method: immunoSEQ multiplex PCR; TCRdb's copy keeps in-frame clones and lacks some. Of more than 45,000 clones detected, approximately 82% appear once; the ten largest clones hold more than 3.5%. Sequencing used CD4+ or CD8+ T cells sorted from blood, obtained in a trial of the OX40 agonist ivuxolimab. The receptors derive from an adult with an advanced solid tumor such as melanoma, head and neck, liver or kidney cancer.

CDR3 nucleotides: TGTGCCACCAGCAGCAGATCCAGGGGGGAGACCCAGTACTTC. Protein: CATSSRSRGETQYF. This sequence joins TRBV15 and TRBJ2-5, with 7 bases aligning to TRBD1. This CDR3 has 14 amino acids. Germline V CDR1 and CDR2: LNHNV, YYDKDF (reference sequence). V was clipped by 3 bases and J by 5 bases; unmatched bases: 6.

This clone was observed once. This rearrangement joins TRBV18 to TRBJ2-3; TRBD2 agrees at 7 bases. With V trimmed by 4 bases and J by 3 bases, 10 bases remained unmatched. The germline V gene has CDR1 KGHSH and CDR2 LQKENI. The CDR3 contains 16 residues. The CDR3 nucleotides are TGTGCCAGCTCACTCCCAGCGGGGCCCCCTACAGATACGCAGTATTTT. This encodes CASSLPAGPPTDTQYF.

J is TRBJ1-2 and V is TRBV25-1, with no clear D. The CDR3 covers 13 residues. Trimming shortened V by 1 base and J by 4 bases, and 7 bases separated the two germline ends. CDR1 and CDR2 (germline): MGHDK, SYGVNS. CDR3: CASSEFTAYGYTF. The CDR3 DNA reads TGTGCCAGCAGTGAATTTACAGCCTATGGCTACACCTTC.

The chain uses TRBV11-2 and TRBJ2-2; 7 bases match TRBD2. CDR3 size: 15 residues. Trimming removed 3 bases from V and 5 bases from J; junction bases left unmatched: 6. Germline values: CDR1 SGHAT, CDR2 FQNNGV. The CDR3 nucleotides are TGTGCCAGCAGCTTCGGGGGAGGGCGGACCGGGGAGCTGTTTTTT. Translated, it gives CASSFGGGRTGELFF.

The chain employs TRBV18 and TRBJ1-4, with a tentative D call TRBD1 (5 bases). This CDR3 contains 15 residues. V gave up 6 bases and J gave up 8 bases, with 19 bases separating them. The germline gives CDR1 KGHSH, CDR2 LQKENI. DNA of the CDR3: TGTGCCAGCTCCCAGGCCCGGACATCCATAGAAAAACTGTTTTTT. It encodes CASSQARTSIEKLFF.

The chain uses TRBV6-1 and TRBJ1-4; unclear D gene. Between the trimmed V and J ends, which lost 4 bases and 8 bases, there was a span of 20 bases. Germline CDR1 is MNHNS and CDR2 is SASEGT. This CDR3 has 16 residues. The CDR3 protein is CASSVSGGLNGEKLFF. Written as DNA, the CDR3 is TGTGCCAGCAGTGTGTCGGGAGGGCTCAATGGCGAAAAACTGTTTTTT.

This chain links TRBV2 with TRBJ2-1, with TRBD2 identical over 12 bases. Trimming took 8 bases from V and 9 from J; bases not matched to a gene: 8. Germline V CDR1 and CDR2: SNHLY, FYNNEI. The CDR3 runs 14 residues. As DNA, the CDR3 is TGTGCCAGCTGTCTAGGACTAGCGGGGATTGAGCAGTTCTTC. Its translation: CASCLGLAGIEQFF.

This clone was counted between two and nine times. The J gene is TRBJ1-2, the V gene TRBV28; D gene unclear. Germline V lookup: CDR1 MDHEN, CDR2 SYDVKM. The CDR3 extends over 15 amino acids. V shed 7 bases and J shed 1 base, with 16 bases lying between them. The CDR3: CASTPPTRFNYGYTF. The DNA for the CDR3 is TGTGCCAGCACCCCTCCCACACGATTTAACTATGGCTACACCTTC.

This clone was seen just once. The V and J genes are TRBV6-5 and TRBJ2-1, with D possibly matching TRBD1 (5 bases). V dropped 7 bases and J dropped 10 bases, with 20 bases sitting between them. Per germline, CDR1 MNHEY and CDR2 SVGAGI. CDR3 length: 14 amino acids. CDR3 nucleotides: TGTGCCAGCACCACAGGTGGGATTTGGTCGGAGCAGTTCTTC. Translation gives CASTTGGIWSEQFF.

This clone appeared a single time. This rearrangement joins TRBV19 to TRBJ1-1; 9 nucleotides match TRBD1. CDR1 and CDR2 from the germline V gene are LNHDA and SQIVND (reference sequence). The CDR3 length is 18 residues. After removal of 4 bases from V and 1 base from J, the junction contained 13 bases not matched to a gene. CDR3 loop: CASSRTSGTGMRNTEAFF. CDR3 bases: TGTGCCAGTAGTAGAACGTCCGGGACAGGGATGAGGAACACTGAAGCTTTCTTT.

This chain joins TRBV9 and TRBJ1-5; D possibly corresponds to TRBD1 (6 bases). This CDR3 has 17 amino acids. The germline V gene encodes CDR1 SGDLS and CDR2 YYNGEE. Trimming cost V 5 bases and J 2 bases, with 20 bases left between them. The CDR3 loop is CASRGPTRGWGNQPQHF. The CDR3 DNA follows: TGTGCCAGCAGAGGCCCCACCAGGGGATGGGGCAATCAGCCCCAGCATTTT.

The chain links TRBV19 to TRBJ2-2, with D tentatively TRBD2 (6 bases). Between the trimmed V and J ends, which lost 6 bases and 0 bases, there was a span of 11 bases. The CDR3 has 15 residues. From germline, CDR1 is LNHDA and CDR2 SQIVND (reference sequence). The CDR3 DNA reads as TGTGCCAGTAGAGCGACTAGAGCGAACACCGGGGAGCTGTTTTTT. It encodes CASRATRANTGELFF.

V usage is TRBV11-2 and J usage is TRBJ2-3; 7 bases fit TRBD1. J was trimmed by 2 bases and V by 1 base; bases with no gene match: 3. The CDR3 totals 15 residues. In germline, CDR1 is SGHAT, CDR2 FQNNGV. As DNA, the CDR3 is TGTGCCAGCAGCTTAGTGGGGACAGACACAGATACGCAGTATTTT. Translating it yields CASSLVGTDTDTQYF.

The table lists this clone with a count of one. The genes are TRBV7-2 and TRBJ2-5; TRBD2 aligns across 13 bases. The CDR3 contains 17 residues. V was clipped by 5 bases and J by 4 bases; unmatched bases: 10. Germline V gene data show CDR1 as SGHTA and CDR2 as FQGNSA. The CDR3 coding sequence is TGTGCCAGCAGCCCCTTTGCACTAGCGGGGGGGCGAGAGACCCAGTACTTC. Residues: CASSPFALAGGRETQYF.

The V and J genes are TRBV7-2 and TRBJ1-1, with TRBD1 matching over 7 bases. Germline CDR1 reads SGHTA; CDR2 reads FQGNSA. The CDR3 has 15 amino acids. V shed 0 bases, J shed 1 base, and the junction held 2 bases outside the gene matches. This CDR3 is CASSLAPGGNTEAFF. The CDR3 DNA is TGTGCCAGCAGCTTAGCACCAGGGGGGAACACTGAAGCTTTCTTT.

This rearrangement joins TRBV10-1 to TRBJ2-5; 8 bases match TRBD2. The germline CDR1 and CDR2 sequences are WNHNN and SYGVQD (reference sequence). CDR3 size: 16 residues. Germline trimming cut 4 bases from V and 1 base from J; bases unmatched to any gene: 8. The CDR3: CASSGESGGGQETQYF. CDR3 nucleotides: TGCGCCAGCAGTGGAGAGAGCGGGGGCGGCCAAGAGACCCAGTACTTC.

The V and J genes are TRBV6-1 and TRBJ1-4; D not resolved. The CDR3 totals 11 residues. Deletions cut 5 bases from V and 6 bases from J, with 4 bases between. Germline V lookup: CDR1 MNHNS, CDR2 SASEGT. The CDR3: CASSSDEKLFF. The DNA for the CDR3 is TGTGCCAGCAGTTCGGATGAAAAACTGTTTTTT.

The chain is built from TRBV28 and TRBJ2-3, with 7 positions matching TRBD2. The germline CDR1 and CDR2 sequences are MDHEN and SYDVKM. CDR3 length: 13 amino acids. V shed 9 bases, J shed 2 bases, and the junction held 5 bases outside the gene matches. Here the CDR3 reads CASLADVTDTQYF. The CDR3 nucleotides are TGTGCCAGTCTAGCGGACGTCACAGATACGCAGTATTTT.

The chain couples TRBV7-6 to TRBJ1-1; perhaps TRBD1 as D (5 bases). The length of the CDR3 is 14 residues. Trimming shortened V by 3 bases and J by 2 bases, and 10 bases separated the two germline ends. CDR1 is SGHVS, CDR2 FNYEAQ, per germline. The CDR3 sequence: CASSFSQGNTEAFF. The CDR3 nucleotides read TGTGCCAGCAGCTTCTCTCAGGGCAACACTGAAGCTTTCTTT.

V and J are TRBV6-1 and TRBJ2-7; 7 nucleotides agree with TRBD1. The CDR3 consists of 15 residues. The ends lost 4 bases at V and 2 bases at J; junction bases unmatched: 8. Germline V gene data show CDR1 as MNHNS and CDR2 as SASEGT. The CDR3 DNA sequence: TGTGCCAGCAGTGGTATCGACAGGGCAACCTACGAGCAGTACTTC. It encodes CASSGIDRATYEQYF.

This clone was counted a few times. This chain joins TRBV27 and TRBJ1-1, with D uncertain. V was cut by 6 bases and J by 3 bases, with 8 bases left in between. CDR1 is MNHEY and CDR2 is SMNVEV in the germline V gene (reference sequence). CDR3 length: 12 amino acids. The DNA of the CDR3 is TGTGCCAGCAGGTCCTCGTACACTGAAGCTTTCTTT. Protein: CASRSSYTEAFF.

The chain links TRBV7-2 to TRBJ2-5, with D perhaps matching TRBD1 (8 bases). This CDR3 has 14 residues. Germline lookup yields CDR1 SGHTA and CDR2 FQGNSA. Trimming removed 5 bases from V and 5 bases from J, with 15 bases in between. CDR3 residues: CASSATGGVETQYF. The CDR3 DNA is TGTGCCAGCAGCGCCACAGGGGGGGTGGAGACCCAGTACTTC.